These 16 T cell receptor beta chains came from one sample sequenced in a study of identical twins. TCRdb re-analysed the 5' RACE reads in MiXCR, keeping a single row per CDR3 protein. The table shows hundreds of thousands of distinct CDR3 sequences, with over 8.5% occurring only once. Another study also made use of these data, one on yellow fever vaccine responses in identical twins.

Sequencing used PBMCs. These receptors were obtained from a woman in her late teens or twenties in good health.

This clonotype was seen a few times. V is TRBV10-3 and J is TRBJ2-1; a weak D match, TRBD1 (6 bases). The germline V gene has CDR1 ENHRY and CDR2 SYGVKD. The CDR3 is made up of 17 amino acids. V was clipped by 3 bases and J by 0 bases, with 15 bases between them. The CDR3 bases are TGTGCCATCAGTGAAGGGGGACCCAGGAGCTCCTACAATGAGCAGTTCTTC. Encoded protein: CAISEGGPRSSYNEQFF.

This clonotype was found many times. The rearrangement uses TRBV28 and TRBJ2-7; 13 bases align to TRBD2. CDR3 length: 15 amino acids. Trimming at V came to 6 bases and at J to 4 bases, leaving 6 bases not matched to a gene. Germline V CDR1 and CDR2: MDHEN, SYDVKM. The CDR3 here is CASRTSGRTIYEQYF. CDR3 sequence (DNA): TGTGCCAGCAGGACTAGCGGGAGGACCATTTACGAGCAGTACTTC. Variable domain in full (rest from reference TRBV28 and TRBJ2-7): DVKVTQSSRYLVKRTGEKVFLECVQDMDHENMFWYRQDPGLGLRLIYFSYDVKMKEKGDIPEGYSVSREKKERFSLILESASTNQTSMYLCASRTSGRTIYEQYFGPGTRLTVT.

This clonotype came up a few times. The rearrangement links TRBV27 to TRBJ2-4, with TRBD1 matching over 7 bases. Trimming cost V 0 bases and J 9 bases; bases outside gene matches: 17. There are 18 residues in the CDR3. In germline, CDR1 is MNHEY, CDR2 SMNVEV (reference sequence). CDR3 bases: TGTGCCAGCAGTTTATCGGATAGCACTAGGGGGCCGGGTGGCATTCAGTACTTC. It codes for CASSLSDSTRGPGGIQYF.

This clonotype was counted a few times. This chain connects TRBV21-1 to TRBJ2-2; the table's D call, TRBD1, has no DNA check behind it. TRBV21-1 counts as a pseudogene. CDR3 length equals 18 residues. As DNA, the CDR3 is TGTGCCAGCAGCATATTCTTCTCGACAGGGTCGAACACCGGGGAGCTGTTTTTT. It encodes CASSIFFSTGSNTGELFF.

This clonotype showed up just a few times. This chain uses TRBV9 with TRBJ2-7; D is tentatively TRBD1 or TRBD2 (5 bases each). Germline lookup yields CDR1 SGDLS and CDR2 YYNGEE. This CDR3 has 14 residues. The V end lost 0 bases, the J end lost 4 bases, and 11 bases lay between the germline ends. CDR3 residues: CASSVGDGRYEQYF. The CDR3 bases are TGTGCCAGCAGCGTAGGGGACGGAAGGTACGAGCAGTACTTC.

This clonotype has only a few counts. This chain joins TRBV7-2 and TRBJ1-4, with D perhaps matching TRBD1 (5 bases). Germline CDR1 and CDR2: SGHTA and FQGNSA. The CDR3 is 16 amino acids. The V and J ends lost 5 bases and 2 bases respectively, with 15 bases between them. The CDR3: CASSAGWGATNEKLFF. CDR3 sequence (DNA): TGTGCCAGCAGCGCAGGGTGGGGAGCGACTAATGAAAAACTGTTTTTT.

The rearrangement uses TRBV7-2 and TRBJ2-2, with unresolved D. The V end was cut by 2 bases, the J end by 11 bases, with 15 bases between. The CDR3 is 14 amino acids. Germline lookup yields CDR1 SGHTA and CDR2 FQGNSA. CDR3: CASSLSRWSIELFF. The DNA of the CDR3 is TGTGCCAGCAGCTTATCAAGGTGGTCGATCGAGCTGTTTTTT.

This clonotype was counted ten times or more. The CDR3 sequence: CASSVAGGPNEQFF. CDR3 nucleotide sequence: TGTGCCAGCAGCGTAGCGGGGGGGCCGAATGAGCAGTTCTTC. V gene TRBV27 combines with J gene TRBJ2-1; 11 nucleotides align to TRBD2. The germline gives CDR1 MNHEY, CDR2 SMNVEV (reference sequence). V gave up 6 bases and J gave up 7 bases; unmatched junction bases: 5. CDR3 length: 14 amino acids.

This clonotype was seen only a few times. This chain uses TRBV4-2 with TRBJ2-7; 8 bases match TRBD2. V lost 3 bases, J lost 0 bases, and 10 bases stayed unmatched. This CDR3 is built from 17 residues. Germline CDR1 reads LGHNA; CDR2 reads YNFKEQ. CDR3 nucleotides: TGTGCCAGCAGCCACTTGTCTGCAGCGGGGGTCTCCTACGAGCAGTACTTC. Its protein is CASSHLSAAGVSYEQYF.

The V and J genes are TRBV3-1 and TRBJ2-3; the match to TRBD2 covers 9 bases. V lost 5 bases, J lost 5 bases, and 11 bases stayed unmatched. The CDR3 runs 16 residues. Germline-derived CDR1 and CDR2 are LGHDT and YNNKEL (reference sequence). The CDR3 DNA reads TGTGCCAGCAGCGTAAGGGTAGCGGGGGTAGGAGATACGCAGTATTTT. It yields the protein CASSVRVAGVGDTQYF.

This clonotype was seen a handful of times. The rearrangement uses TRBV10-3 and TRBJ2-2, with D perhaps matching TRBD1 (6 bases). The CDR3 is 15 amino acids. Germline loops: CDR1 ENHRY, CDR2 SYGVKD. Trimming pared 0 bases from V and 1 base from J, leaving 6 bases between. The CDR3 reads CAISESTGNTGELFF. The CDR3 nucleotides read TGTGCCATCAGTGAGTCGACAGGGAACACCGGGGAGCTGTTTTTT.

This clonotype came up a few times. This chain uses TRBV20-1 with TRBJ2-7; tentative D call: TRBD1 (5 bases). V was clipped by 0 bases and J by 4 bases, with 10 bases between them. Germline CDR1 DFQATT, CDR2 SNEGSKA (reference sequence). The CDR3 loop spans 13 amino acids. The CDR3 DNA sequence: TGCAGTGCTAGAGATGTTAAGGGGTACGAGCAGTACTTC. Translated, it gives CSARDVKGYEQYF.

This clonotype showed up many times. The CDR3 spells CASSLVYSYEQYF. The CDR3 region has the DNA TGTGCCAGCAGTTTAGTGTATTCCTACGAGCAGTACTTC. J is TRBJ2-7 and V is TRBV12-3 or TRBV12-4; D is ambiguous. The ends were cut back, 1 base at V and 1 base at J, with 5 bases in the middle. The CDR3 contains 13 residues.

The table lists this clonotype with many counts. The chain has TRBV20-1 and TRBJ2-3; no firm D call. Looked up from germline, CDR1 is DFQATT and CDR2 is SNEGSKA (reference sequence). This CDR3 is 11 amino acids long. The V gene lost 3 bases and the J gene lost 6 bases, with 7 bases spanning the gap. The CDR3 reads CSASWVDTQYF. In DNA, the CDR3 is TGCAGTGCTAGTTGGGTGGATACGCAGTATTTT.

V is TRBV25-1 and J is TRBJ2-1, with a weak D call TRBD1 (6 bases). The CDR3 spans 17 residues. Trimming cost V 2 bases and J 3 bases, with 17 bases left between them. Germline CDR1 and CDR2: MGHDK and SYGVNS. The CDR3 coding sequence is TGTGCCAGCAGTGAAGGGCTTGGGGACACACGCTACAATGAGCAGTTCTTC. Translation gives CASSEGLGDTRYNEQFF.

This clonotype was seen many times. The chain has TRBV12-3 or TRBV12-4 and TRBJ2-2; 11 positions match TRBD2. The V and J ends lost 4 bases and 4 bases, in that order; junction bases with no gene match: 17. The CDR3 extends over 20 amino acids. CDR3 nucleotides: TGTGCCAGCAGTTCTGACCGCGGACTAGCGGGTTTAACGGGCACCGGGGAGCTGTTTTTT. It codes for CASSSDRGLAGLTGTGELFF.